These 10 T cell receptor beta chains were sequenced from one sample in a study of technical replicates of blood from a handful of donors. Method: immunoSEQ multiplex PCR; TCRdb's copy keeps in-frame clones and lacks some. This sample has more than 60,000 clones, with roughly 94% found just once. Sequenced: T cells isolated from PBMCs. Source of these receptors: a human donor in good health.

The V call is TRBV30, the J call TRBJ2-5, with 8 bases lining up with TRBD2. The CDR3 totals 14 residues. J was trimmed by 5 bases and V by 2 bases; bases with no gene match: 7. CDR1 GTSNPN and CDR2 SVGIG come from the germline V gene (reference sequence). The CDR3 region is CAWSTTGGRETQYF. DNA for the CDR3: TGTGCCTGGAGTACGACGGGGGGGCGGGAGACCCAGTACTTC. The full variable domain, its missing parts supplied by reference TRBV30 and TRBJ2-5, is SQTIHQWPATLVQPVGSPLSLECTVEGTSNPNLYWYRQAAGRGLQLLFYSVGIGQISSEVPQNLSASRPQDRQFILSSKKLLLSDSGFYLCAWSTTGGRETQYFGPGTRLLVL.

CDR3 sequence: CASSRPTGALTYNEQFF. For the CDR3, the DNA is TGTGCCAGCTCACGGCCCACAGGGGCCTTGACCTACAATGAGCAGTTCTTC. V is TRBV18 and J is TRBJ2-1; 7 bases line up with TRBD1. Trimming took 4 bases from V and 2 from J; bases not matched to a gene: 11. Germline V gene lookup returns CDR1 KGHSH and CDR2 LQKENI. This CDR3 contains 17 residues. The complete variable domain, with remaining parts taken from reference TRBV18 and TRBJ2-1, reads NAGVMQNPRHLVRRRGQEARLRCSPMKGHSHVYWYRQLPEEGLKFMVYLQKENIIDESGMPKERFSAEFPKEGPSILRIQQVVRGDSAAYFCASSRPTGALTYNEQFFGPGTRLTVL.

The rearrangement uses TRBV2 and TRBJ1-1; 8 bases line up with TRBD1. Germline-derived CDR1 and CDR2 are SNHLY and FYNNEI. After removal of 6 bases from V and 5 bases from J, the junction contained 8 bases not matched to a gene. CDR3 length equals 14 residues. This CDR3 reads CASSPGGAPTEAFF. The CDR3 DNA follows: TGTGCCAGCAGCCCAGGGGGCGCCCCGACTGAAGCTTTCTTT.

This clone was counted a single time. V gene TRBV4-1 combines with J gene TRBJ2-7; D is perhaps TRBD1 (5 bases). The CDR3 loop spans 12 amino acids. CDR1 and CDR2 from the germline V gene are MGHRA and YSYEKL. V was trimmed by 0 bases and J by 5 bases, leaving 5 bases between them. DNA for the CDR3: TGCGCCAGCAGCCAAGAAGGGGACGAGCAGTACTTC. Translated, it gives CASSQEGDEQYF.

This rearrangement joins TRBV7-9 to TRBJ1-2, with 10 bases lining up with TRBD1. The CDR3 extends over 16 amino acids. From germline, CDR1 is SEHNR and CDR2 FQNEAQ (reference sequence). V shed 4 bases and J 0 bases; nucleotides not matched to a gene: 5. In DNA, the CDR3 is TGTGCCAGCAGCTCGGACAGGGGGAAACCTAACTATGGCTACACCTTC. It specifies CASSSDRGKPNYGYTF.

This clone was observed a single time. The chain recombines TRBV5-1 with TRBJ2-7; D may be TRBD1 (6 bases). The V gene lost 1 base and the J gene lost 3 bases, with 14 bases spanning the gap. There are 15 residues in the CDR3. In germline, CDR1 is SGHRS, CDR2 YFSETQ. Written as DNA, the CDR3 is TGCGCCAGCAGCTTGTACGTGACAGGCAACTACGAGCAGTACTTC. Its protein is CASSLYVTGNYEQYF.

This chain connects TRBV7-6 to TRBJ2-3, with a weak D call TRBD2 (6 bases). This CDR3 spans 14 amino acids. V shed 6 bases and J shed 2 bases, with 12 bases lying between them. Germline V lookup: CDR1 SGHVS, CDR2 FNYEAQ. Here the CDR3 DNA reads TGTGCCAGCAGTCCCTGGGACTCCACAGATACGCAGTATTTT. Encoded protein: CASSPWDSTDTQYF. Based on the CDR3 plus reference TRBV7-6 and TRBJ2-3, the full variable domain is GAGVSQSPRYKVTKRGQDVALRCDPISGHVSLYWYRQALGQGPEFLTYFNYEAQQDKSGLPNDRFSAERPEGSISTLTIQRTEQRDSAMYRCASSPWDSTDTQYFGPGTRLTVL.

This chain connects TRBV2 to TRBJ2-5; D is unclear. V was trimmed by 3 bases and J by 0 bases, leaving 8 bases between them. Germline values: CDR1 SNHLY, CDR2 FYNNEI. The length of the CDR3 is 14 residues. The CDR3 coding sequence is TGTGCCAGCAGTGATCCACTGAACCAAGAGACCCAGTACTTC. It codes for CASSDPLNQETQYF.

The chain joins TRBV6-1 to TRBJ1-4, with TRBD1 as a possible D gene (6 bases). The V end was cut by 7 bases, the J end by 0 bases, with 9 bases between. Germline loops: CDR1 MNHNS, CDR2 SASEGT. The CDR3 is made up of 14 amino acids. CDR3 loop: CASMRTATNEKLFF. Written as DNA, the CDR3 is TGTGCCAGCATGAGGACAGCAACTAATGAAAAACTGTTTTTT.

This chain joins TRBV29-1 and TRBJ2-1, with D possibly matching TRBD1 (6 bases). Germline V gives CDR1 SQVTM, CDR2 ANQGSEA. The ends were cut back, 5 bases at V and 0 bases at J, with 14 bases in the middle. The CDR3 has 15 residues. Here the CDR3 DNA reads TGCAGCGTTTACCACAGGGATCTCTCCTACAATGAGCAGTTCTTC. It codes for CSVYHRDLSYNEQFF.